The 19 T cell receptor beta chains reported below all come from one sample, sequenced in a study of T cell clonality in common variable immunodeficiency. Findings and caveats of the study: Common variable immunodeficiency TCR beta sequences reportedly had fewer deletions and N-nucleotide insertions.

This table comes from immunoSEQ multiplex PCR, and its TCRdb copy is limited to in-frame clones, with some not included. The sample presents approximately 24,000 clones, none singletons. No antigen is known for these receptors. Sequenced: peripheral blood mononuclear cells. Receptor source: a human donor with common variable immunodeficiency.

The CDR3: CASRNRRLSTDTQYF. The CDR3 bases that were read are TGTGCCAGCAGAAATCGGCGGCTAAGCACAGATACG. The V gene is TRBV13, the J gene TRBJ2-3, with unresolved D. The read finishes 3 residues shy of the CDR3 end, and the germline J gene is used to complete it. This CDR3 is 15 amino acids long. V shed 6 bases and J shed 0 bases, with 13 bases lying between them. Germline V gene sequence: CDR1 PRHDT, CDR2 FYEKMQ (reference sequence). The whole variable domain, filled in from reference TRBV13 and TRBJ2-3, reads AAGVIQSPRHLIKEKRETATLKCYPIPRHDTVYWYQQGPGQDPQFLISFYEKMQSDKGSIPDRFSAQQFSDYHSELNMSSLELGDSALYFCASRNRRLSTDTQYFGPGTRLTVL.

Points on this clone: The read gets to within 3 residues of the CDR3 end, and the germline J gene fills in the rest. The V call is TRBV20-1, the J call TRBJ2-1; D is ambiguous. With 3 bases removed from V and 8 bases from J, the gap between germline ends came to 23 bases. From germline, CDR1 is DFQATT and CDR2 SNEGSKA (reference sequence). The CDR3 totals 16 residues. The CDR3 DNA, read in part, is TGCAGTGCTAGTGGTGCAATACCTAACAAAAGGGATGAG. It yields the protein CSASGAIPNKRDE. The whole CDR3 reads CSASGAIPNKRDEQFF.

Details on this clone: The read gets to within 3 residues of the CDR3 end, and the germline J gene fills in the rest. The gene calls are TRBV23-1 and TRBJ1-5; tentative D call: TRBD1 (5 bases). TRBV23-1 is assigned to the ORF class and has an uncertain function. The germline V and J ends were trimmed by 3 bases and 4 bases, with 10 bases remaining between them. This CDR3 region has 14 residues. CDR3 DNA (partial): TGCGCCAGCAGTCATGAGACAGTTAATCAGCCC. Protein sequence: CASSHETVNQP. The CDR3 reads in full as CASSHETVNQPQHF.

As for this clone: The observed sequence ends 3 residues before the CDR3 terminus, with the missing tail filled in from the germline J gene. The V and J genes are TRBV5-1 and TRBJ1-1; TRBD1 is a possible D gene (5 bases). Germline loops: CDR1 SGHRS, CDR2 YFSETQ. This CDR3 is 11 amino acids long. CDR3 region: CASTTGTEAFF. CDR3 bases read: TGCGCCAGCACAACAGGAACAGAA.

This clone was detected ten times or more. The read falls 3 residues short of the CDR3 end, and the missing part is taken from the germline J gene. V gene TRBV29-1 combines with J gene TRBJ2-7, with 12 bases fitting TRBD1. Per germline, CDR1 SQVTM and CDR2 ANQGSEA. V lost 3 bases and J lost 5; bases outside the gene matches: 2. The CDR3 is 13 amino acids. The DNA read from the CDR3 is TGCAGCGTTGATGGGACAGGGGGCCACGAG. This codes for CSVDGTGGHE. The CDR3 in its entirety is CSVDGTGGHEQYF.

In regard to this clone: Sequencing ends 3 residues short of the CDR3 end; the germline J gene provides the rest. V and J are TRBV10-3 and TRBJ2-7; maybe TRBD1 (7 bases). CDR1 and CDR2 (germline): ENHRY, SYGVKD. The CDR3 is made up of 13 amino acids. Deletions cut 5 bases from V and 3 bases from J, with 11 bases between. CDR3 residues: CAISSGDSYEQYF. The CDR3 DNA, read in part, is TGTGCCATCAGTTCGGGGGACAGCTACGAG.

A remark on this clone: The CDR3 is cut off 3 residues early in the read; its end comes from the germline J gene. V is TRBV13 and J is TRBJ2-7, with D perhaps matching TRBD2 (6 bases). The CDR3 loop spans 15 amino acids. Trimming took 6 bases from V and 6 from J, leaving 21 bases between them. Germline CDR1 and CDR2: PRHDT and FYEKMQ (reference sequence). CDR3 DNA (partial): TGTGCCAGCAGGCTTGAATTACTAGCCCCAGGCGAG. This gives the protein CASRLELLAPGE. The entire CDR3 sequence reads CASRLELLAPGEQYF.

This clone has at least ten counts. Coverage ceases 3 residues before the CDR3 finishes, and the germline J gene fills in the end. V usage is TRBV29-1 and J usage is TRBJ2-7, with TRBD1 matching over 7 bases. The CDR3 contains 13 residues. Germline loops: CDR1 SQVTM, CDR2 ANQGSEA. Unmatched junction bases numbered 4, after V lost 3 bases and J lost 2 bases. CDR3 DNA, as far as it was read: TGCAGCGTTGAGGGGCAGGGGGCCTACGAG. It yields the protein CSVEGQGAYE. The entire CDR3 is CSVEGQGAYEQYF.

As regards this clone: Sequencing ends 3 residues short of the CDR3 end; the germline J gene provides the rest. This chain uses TRBV2 with TRBJ2-3; TRBD2 is a possible D gene (5 bases). The CDR3 length is 15 residues. Germline CDR1 SNHLY, CDR2 FYNNEI. The ends were cut back, 10 bases at V and 2 bases at J, with 19 bases in the middle. Incomplete CDR3 DNA: TGTGCCACCAAACCAGGACTTTACAACACAGATACG. Residues: CATKPGLYNTDT. The complete CDR3 protein is CATKPGLYNTDTQYF.

This clone was counted at least ten times. The read gets to within 3 residues of the CDR3 end, and the germline J gene fills in the rest. The rearrangement links TRBV7-2 to TRBJ1-1; no reliable D call. Germline V lookup: CDR1 SGHTA, CDR2 FQGNSA. V was cut by 7 bases and J by 4 bases, with 13 bases left in between. This CDR3 region has 13 residues. CDR3 DNA, as far as it was read: TGTGCCAGCACCTCCTGGCCTGGCACTGAA. Its translation is CASTSWPGTE. The full CDR3 protein reads CASTSWPGTEAFF.

This clone showed up many times. The read ends 3 residues before the CDR3 terminus; that terminus is restored from the germline J gene. V and J are TRBV7-9 and TRBJ2-1; TRBD2 agrees at 8 bases. The V gene's germline CDR1 is SEHNR and CDR2 FQNEAQ (reference sequence). The CDR3 runs 15 residues. The V and J ends lost 1 base and 4 bases, in that order; junction bases with no gene match: 3. Partial CDR3 DNA: TGTGCCAGCAGCTTAGGGATAGCGGGGTACAATGAG. This gives the protein CASSLGIAGYNE. The full-length CDR3 reads as CASSLGIAGYNEQFF.

With respect to this clone: The sequence runs out 3 residues before the end of the CDR3; the remainder is reconstructed from the germline J gene. The chain employs TRBV18 and TRBJ1-4; 7 positions agree with TRBD1. Germline V CDR1 and CDR2: KGHSH, LQKENI. This CDR3 region has 15 residues. Losses at the gene ends were 7 bases for V and 8 bases for J; bases not matched to a gene: 13. CDR3 DNA, as far as it was read: TGTGCCAGCTTACCTACGACAGGGTTGAGGGAAAAA. Translated: CASLPTTGLREK. The whole CDR3 sequence is CASLPTTGLREKLFF.

The sample holds a few counts of this clone. Coverage ceases 3 residues before the CDR3 finishes, and the germline J gene fills in the end. This rearrangement joins TRBV2 to TRBJ2-2; the match to TRBD1 covers 10 bases. The CDR3 runs 15 residues. The junction had 3 bases not matched to a gene; V was cut back by 6 bases and J by 2 bases. Germline loops: CDR1 SNHLY, CDR2 FYNNEI. CDR3 DNA (partial): TGTGCCAGCAGACGGGACAGGGGTAACACCGGGGAG. Amino acids: CASRRDRGNTGE. The CDR3 in its entirety is CASRRDRGNTGELFF.

In this sample, this clone turned up many times. The missing CDR3 end, 3 residues past where the read stops, is filled in from the germline J gene. The chain carries TRBV5-1 and TRBJ1-2; TRBD1 aligns across 7 bases. The CDR3 spans 14 residues. Per germline, CDR1 SGHRS and CDR2 YFSETQ. The V and J ends lost 0 bases and 4 bases, in that order; junction bases with no gene match: 3. This CDR3 reads CASSLETGLYGYTF. The part of the CDR3 DNA that was read is TGCGCCAGCAGCTTGGAGACAGGGCTCTATGGC.

This clone was observed at least ten times. The CDR3 is cut off 3 residues early in the read; its end comes from the germline J gene. V and J are TRBV4-1 and TRBJ2-3; 8 bases agree with TRBD2. The CDR3 runs 16 residues. J gave up 2 bases and V 4 bases, and 8 bases lay outside the gene matches. Germline V gene sequence: CDR1 MGHRA, CDR2 YSYEKL. The sequenced part of the CDR3 DNA is TGCGCCAGCAGCCCGAAAAGACTAGCGATCACAGATACG. It is translated as CASSPKRLAITDT. The full CDR3 is CASSPKRLAITDTQYF.

This clone was seen ten or more times. Sequencing ends 3 residues short of the CDR3 end; the germline J gene provides the rest. The chain recombines TRBV18 with TRBJ1-2, with 7 bases fitting TRBD1. CDR3 length equals 14 residues. V dropped 1 base and J dropped 4; count of bases not matched to a gene: 3. The germline V gene encodes CDR1 KGHSH and CDR2 LQKENI. CDR3 residues: CASSPRGGGYGYTF. The sequenced CDR3 bases are TGTGCCAGCTCACCACGAGGGGGCGGCTATGGC.

This clone was seen ten or more times. The read gets to within 3 residues of the CDR3 end, and the germline J gene fills in the rest. The rearrangement joins TRBV30 to TRBJ2-3; D is possibly TRBD1 (6 bases). The CDR3 runs to 13 residues. The ends were cut back, 4 bases at V and 5 bases at J, with 13 bases in the middle. The germline V gene encodes CDR1 GTSNPN and CDR2 SVGIG (reference sequence). CDR3 DNA (partial): TGTGCCTGGAAGGTGGGGGCGGGAGATACG. Amino acid sequence: CAWKVGAGDT. The CDR3, in full, reads CAWKVGAGDTQYF.

Points on this clone: The CDR3 extends 3 residues past the end of the read, so its final part is completed from the germline J gene. This chain joins TRBV2 and TRBJ2-1; 8 nucleotides line up with TRBD2. Germline V gives CDR1 SNHLY, CDR2 FYNNEI. The ends lost 10 bases at V and 5 bases at J; junction bases unmatched: 7. The CDR3 is 13 residues long. The chain's CDR3 is CAIRGGLDNEQFF. CDR3 bases read: TGTGCCATCCGGGGGGGTCTGGACAATGAG. Full variable domain (remainder filled in from reference TRBV2 and TRBJ2-1): EPEVTQTPSHQVTQMGQEVILRCVPISNHLYFYWYRQILGQKVEFLVSFYNNEISEKSEIFDDQFSVERPDGSNFTLKIRSTKLEDSAMYFCAIRGGLDNEQFFGPGTRLTVL.

This clone occurred a few times. The sample holds other DNA sequences that translate to the same CDR3. Incomplete CDR3 DNA: TGTGCCAGCAGCTTAGCACGGAACTATGGC. Its translation is CASSLARNYG. The entire CDR3 protein is CASSLARNYGYTF. The gene calls are TRBV7-6 and TRBJ1-2; D is unresolved. The CDR3 end falls 3 residues outside the read, so it is completed with the germline J gene. CDR3 length equals 13 residues. Trimming cost V 0 bases and J 2 bases, with 4 bases left between them. The germline CDR1 and CDR2 sequences are SGHVS and FNYEAQ.